The clone carrying this T cell receptor beta chain was picked up a small number of times. Its antigen is unknown. This entry is derived from a study of beta chain features in type 1 diabetes. Study observations and caveats: All four CD4+ subsets of Type 1 diabetes patients contained TCRB CDR3s that were moderately but significantly shorter.

There was one heparinised blood draw per donor, averaging approximately 120 mL. Expressed TCRB transcripts were sequenced after all isolated RNA was converted to cDNA. Sequencing used immunoSEQ multiplex PCR; TCRdb keeps in-frame clones, though not all of them. This table has 600,000 to 750,000 clones, roughly an eighth appearing once. The CDR3 extends over 13 amino acids. Germline lookup yields CDR1 SGHAT and CDR2 FQNNGV. V lost 5 bases to trimming and J lost 3 bases, with 11 bases between them. The genes are TRBV11-2 and TRBJ2-7; maybe TRBD2 (5 bases). This receptor was identified in a man aged 30 to 45 with type 1 diabetes. Specimen: naive CD4+ T cells from blood. CDR3 sequence reads: CASSDRRGYEQYF. The CDR3 coding sequence is TGTGCCAGCAGCGACCGACGGGGCTACGAGCAGTACTTC.